This TCR beta chain was captured in a study of immune heterogeneity within non-small cell lung tumors. Study-wide background: Of the tumors, several were squamous cell, some ten non-squamous, and 1 not otherwise specified.

Genomic DNA extracted from bulk tumor tissue served as template. A total of 600 ng was used per sample. Collection of several biopsies per primary tumor, spaced far apart, took place during surgery. Patients with untreated, newly diagnosed non-small cell lung cancer underwent curative surgery. This clonotype was observed a few times. The authors amplified TCR beta CDR3 by multiplex PCR with 32 V and 13 J primers. TCRdb processed the multiplex PCR reads anew with MiXCR; each CDR3 protein has one entry. The sample contains about 3,000 distinct CDR3 sequences, about a third of which appear only once. The sequence was collected from a man between 65 and 79 years old with non-small cell lung cancer. The specimen was lung tumor tissue.

The CDR3 sequence: CAWGGETGELFF. Written as DNA, the CDR3 is TGTGCCTGGGGAGGAGAGACCGGGGAGCTGTTTTTT. The chain couples TRBV30 to TRBJ2-2; TRBD2 is a possible D gene (5 bases). Between the trimmed V and J ends, which lost 5 bases and 5 bases, there was a span of 9 bases. CDR3 length equals 12 residues. The germline gives CDR1 GTSNPN, CDR2 SVGIG (reference sequence). Supplemented by reference TRBV30 and TRBJ2-2, the full variable domain reads SQTIHQWPATLVQPVGSPLSLECTVEGTSNPNLYWYRQAAGRGLQLLFYSVGIGQISSEVPQNLSASRPQDRQFILSSKKLLLSDSGFYLCAWGGETGELFFGEGSRLTVL.